Below are 22 T cell receptor beta chains sequenced from a single sample in a study of CD8+CD57+ T cells in acquired aplastic anemia (dated 2018 in TCRdb). Reads for this sample came from an Illumina HiSeq 2000. Genomic DNA served as template for TCR beta VDJ combination and CDR3 sequence profiling. The public reads were reanalyzed by TCRdb: fastp trimming at Q25, MiXCR alignment, in-frame beta chains only. For every CDR3 protein sequence, its rows merge into one entry that carries the most common genes and DNA. The sample table shows around 150,000 distinct CDR3 sequences, and 35% to 55% are seen once. The top ten clonotypes cover about 1.1% of the sample. Sample: sorted CD4+, CD8+, or CD8+CD57+ T cells (not recorded which) from PBMCs. These receptors all stem from a human donor in good health.

This chain joins TRBV24-1 and TRBJ2-1; TRBD2 matches at 8 bases. The CDR3 covers 13 residues. The J segment lost 6 bases and the V segment lost 9 bases, leaving 6 bases of the junction unmatched. Germline loops: CDR1 KGHDR, CDR2 SFDVKD. The DNA for the CDR3 is TGTGCCACCGGGAAGCGGGAGAGCAATGAGCAGTTCTTC. Translating gives CATGKRESNEQFF.

Points on this clonotype: It may be a read error: a sequence one base away is much more abundant. The V and J genes are TRBV12-3 or TRBV12-4 and TRBJ2-5; the match to TRBD2 covers 12 bases. This CDR3 spans 17 amino acids. V dropped 2 bases and J dropped 4; count of bases not matched to a gene: 8. The CDR3 here is CASSLRASGGATETQYF. CDR3 DNA: TGTGCCAGCAGTTTACGGGCTAGCGGGGGGGCCACAGAGACCCAGTACTTC.

This chain joins TRBV10-3 and TRBJ1-5; D perhaps matches TRBD1 (5 bases). The CDR3 runs to 14 residues. The germline V and J ends were trimmed by 5 bases and 2 bases, with 10 bases remaining between them. The V gene's germline CDR1 is ENHRY and CDR2 SYGVKD. CDR3 amino acids: CAISSQGGNQPQHF. DNA for the CDR3: TGTGCCATCAGTTCTCAGGGCGGCAATCAGCCCCAGCATTTT.

The chain is built from TRBV5-4 and TRBJ2-7, with 9 bases that match TRBD2. After removal of 2 bases from V and 2 bases from J, the junction contained 5 bases not matched to a gene. The V gene's germline CDR1 is SGHNT and CDR2 YYREEE (reference sequence). CDR3 size: 15 residues. CDR3: CASSFPAGGAYEQYF. Written as DNA, the CDR3 is TGTGCCAGCAGCTTCCCAGCGGGGGGAGCCTACGAGCAGTACTTC. Drawing the rest from reference TRBV5-4 and TRBJ2-7, the complete variable domain is ETGVTQSPTHLIKTRGQQVTLRCSSQSGHNTVSWYQQALGQGPQFIFQYYREEENGRGNFPPRFSGLQFPNYSSELNVNALELDDSALYLCASSFPAGGAYEQYFGPGTRLTVT.

This clonotype was recorded at least ten times. The chain combines TRBV28 with TRBJ1-2; 10 nucleotides line up with TRBD1. Unmatched junction bases numbered 4, after V lost 5 bases and J lost 4 bases. The CDR3 covers 14 residues. Per germline, CDR1 MDHEN and CDR2 SYDVKM. CDR3 region: CASSTGTGAYGYTF. The DNA of the CDR3 is TGTGCCAGCAGTACCGGGACAGGGGCCTATGGCTACACCTTC.

This clonotype was recorded many times. The chain is built from TRBV9 and TRBJ2-3; unclear D gene. Germline V gene data show CDR1 as SGDLS and CDR2 as YYNGEE. This CDR3 spans 15 amino acids. The V gene lost 0 bases and the J gene lost 1 base, with 9 bases spanning the gap. CDR3 sequence reads: CASSVVEGRTDTQYF. For the CDR3, the DNA is TGTGCCAGCAGCGTAGTTGAAGGGCGCACAGATACGCAGTATTTT.

A word on this clonotype: A read error may be the cause here, since a much bigger clone is one base away. The gene calls are TRBV10-3 and TRBJ1-2, with D tentatively TRBD1 (6 bases). The CDR3 loop spans 15 amino acids. Germline lookup yields CDR1 ENHRY and CDR2 SYGVKD. The germline V and J ends were trimmed by 5 bases and 1 base, with 14 bases remaining between them. CDR3 DNA sequence: TGTGCCATCAGTTCCAACAGGGCCGTTAACTATGGCTACACCTTC. It codes for CAISSNRAVNYGYTF.

The chain recombines TRBV6-2 or TRBV6-3 with TRBJ1-5, with 11 bases aligning to TRBD1. Germline trimming cut 4 bases from V and 7 bases from J; bases unmatched to any gene: 3. The CDR3 is 14 residues long. The germline CDR1 and CDR2 sequences are MNHEY and SVGEGT. The DNA for the CDR3 is TGTGCCAGCAGTTGGACAGGGGGCGAGCAGCCCCAGCATTTT. This codes for CASSWTGGEQPQHF.

Points on this clonotype: A much larger clone differs by one base, so this may be a read error. This rearrangement joins TRBV30 to TRBJ2-5; D perhaps matches TRBD2 (5 bases). The CDR3 has 11 residues. The germline V gene has CDR1 GTSNPN and CDR2 SVGIG (reference sequence). This CDR3 reads CAWGKGEIQYF. The CDR3 bases are TGTGCCTGGGGTAAGGGAGAGATCCAGTACTTC.

This clonotype was observed a few times. The genes are TRBV7-3 and TRBJ2-5; D is uncertain. CDR1 and CDR2 (germline): SGHTA, FQGTGA. The CDR3 consists of 13 residues. V dropped 4 bases and J dropped 7 bases, with 13 bases sitting between them. CDR3 DNA: TGTGCCAGCAGCTCTTCCCCTGGCGTGACCCAGTACTTC. This gives the protein CASSSSPGVTQYF.

The V and J genes are TRBV19 and TRBJ1-5, with D maybe TRBD1 (6 bases). V lost 9 bases and J 2 bases, leaving 17 bases between the germline ends. This CDR3 has 15 residues. CDR1 and CDR2 (germline): LNHDA, SQIVND (reference sequence). The CDR3 sequence is CASSITGSGNQPQHF. CDR3 nucleotide sequence: TGTGCCAGCTCTATAACAGGGAGCGGCAATCAGCCCCAGCATTTT.

The chain links TRBV30 to TRBJ2-3; D gene unclear. CDR1 GTSNPN and CDR2 SVGIG come from the germline V gene (reference sequence). The V gene lost 1 base and the J gene lost 3 bases, with 2 bases spanning the gap. This CDR3 comprises 11 residues. Here the CDR3 reads CAWSETDTQYF. The CDR3 DNA reads as TGTGCCTGGAGTGAAACAGATACGCAGTATTTT. Drawing the rest from reference TRBV30 and TRBJ2-3, the complete variable domain is SQTIHQWPATLVQPVGSPLSLECTVEGTSNPNLYWYRQAAGRGLQLLFYSVGIGQISSEVPQNLSASRPQDRQFILSSKKLLLSDSGFYLCAWSETDTQYFGPGTRLTVL.

This clonotype has at least ten counts. The CDR3 DNA reads as TGTGCCAGCAGACACCCGGGGGACAGGGGGCGAACAGATACGCAGTATTTT. Its protein product is CASRHPGDRGRTDTQYF. This chain connects TRBV6-2 or TRBV6-3 to TRBJ2-3; 12 bases are a match to TRBD1. This CDR3 spans 17 amino acids. CDR1 and CDR2 (germline): MNHEY, SVGEGT. V dropped 6 bases and J dropped 3; count of bases not matched to a gene: 10.

The chain links TRBV4-2 to TRBJ1-6; D might be TRBD1 (5 bases). CDR1 LGHNA and CDR2 YNFKEQ come from the germline V gene. This CDR3 comprises 15 residues. Trimming cost V 0 bases and J 10 bases, with 13 bases left between them. The CDR3 loop is CASSQDRAGVSPLHF. For the CDR3, the DNA is TGTGCCAGCAGCCAAGATCGGGCGGGGGTATCACCCCTCCACTTT.

The sample holds a few counts of this clonotype. V and J are TRBV25-1 and TRBJ2-7; TRBD1 agrees at 7 bases. This CDR3 contains 15 residues. Per germline, CDR1 MGHDK and CDR2 SYGVNS. V gave up 6 bases and J gave up 1 base; unmatched junction bases: 9. CDR3 residues: CASSVSGDRSYEQYF. CDR3 in DNA: TGTGCCAGCAGCGTTTCAGGGGACAGATCCTACGAGCAGTACTTC.

This clonotype was found many times. V usage is TRBV2 and J usage is TRBJ2-4; the D is unclear. Trimming cost V 6 bases and J 2 bases, with 11 bases left between them. The germline V gene encodes CDR1 SNHLY and CDR2 FYNNEI. The CDR3 contains 14 residues. In DNA, the CDR3 is TGTGCCAGCAGATCTCGGGTAACCAAAAACATTCAGTACTTC. Translating it yields CASRSRVTKNIQYF.

This clonotype was found many times. The V and J genes are TRBV10-3 and TRBJ1-2; no clear D. The CDR3 has 13 residues. Per germline, CDR1 ENHRY and CDR2 SYGVKD. With 0 bases removed from V and 3 bases from J, the gap between germline ends came to 5 bases. CDR3 protein: CAISESGDYGYTF. The CDR3 DNA is TGTGCCATCAGTGAGTCCGGGGACTATGGCTACACCTTC.

V gene TRBV10-3 combines with J gene TRBJ2-1; 12 bases are shared with TRBD2. V shed 0 bases and J 8 bases; nucleotides not matched to a gene: 2. There are 15 residues in the CDR3. Germline CDR1 and CDR2: ENHRY and SYGVKD. The CDR3 nucleotides are TGTGCCATCAGTGAGTCGTCTAGCGGGGGGGATGAGCAGTTCTTC. Its protein is CAISESSSGGDEQFF.

Ten or more counts support this clonotype. A much larger clone sits a single nucleotide away, making a read error possible. The chain couples TRBV10-3 to TRBJ2-7; perhaps TRBD1 as D (5 bases). Trimming stripped 4 bases from V and 6 bases from J, with 10 bases between. CDR3 length equals 12 residues. The germline CDR1 and CDR2 sequences are ENHRY and SYGVKD. The DNA for the CDR3 is TGTGCCATCAGTGGACAGTTATGCGAGCAGTACTTC. It is translated as CAISGQLCEQYF.

The table lists this clonotype with many counts. The genes are TRBV2 and TRBJ2-5; 9 bases are shared with TRBD1. The V gene end was trimmed by 2 bases and the J gene end by 1 base; junction bases not matched to a gene: 5. Germline CDR1 and CDR2: SNHLY and FYNNEI. CDR3 length: 16 amino acids. The CDR3 reads CASSEWGTGTQETQYF. The CDR3 DNA is TGTGCCAGCAGTGAATGGGGGACAGGGACCCAAGAGACCCAGTACTTC.

This clonotype appeared many times. The V gene is TRBV7-3, the J gene TRBJ2-3; possible D gene TRBD2, 6 bases. The germline CDR1 and CDR2 sequences are SGHTA and FQGTGA. Trimming took 4 bases from V and 3 from J, leaving 11 bases between them. The CDR3 runs to 14 residues. CDR3 in amino acids: CASSSGLYTDTQYF. The DNA of the CDR3 is TGTGCCAGCAGCTCGGGACTCTATACAGATACGCAGTATTTT.

This rearrangement joins TRBV15 to TRBJ1-2, with a weak D call TRBD1 (6 bases). The CDR3 runs 14 residues. The V end lost 6 bases, the J end lost 8 bases, and 19 bases lay between the germline ends. CDR1 is LNHNV and CDR2 is YYDKDF in the germline V gene (reference sequence). CDR3 in amino acids: CATSDGTKPGGYTF. In nucleotides, the CDR3 is TGTGCCACCAGTGATGGGACAAAGCCGGGGGGCTACACCTTC.